Below are 20 T cell receptor beta chains sequenced from a single sample in a study of T cell repertoires in cytomegalovirus infection. TCRdb reprocessed the reads via MiXCR and lists one record per CDR3 protein. Of some 160,000 distinct CDR3 sequences listed, about a sixth are singletons. Sequencing input: CD8+ T cells from PBMCs. The source of these receptors is a human donor in good health (CMV status not recorded). Some clones in this sample may be carry-over from other donors' samples.

This sequence joins TRBV7-3 and TRBJ2-2; D remains ambiguous. This CDR3 is 14 amino acids long. Deletions cut 2 bases from V and 3 bases from J, with 7 bases between. Germline CDR1 SGHTA, CDR2 FQGTGA. The CDR3 DNA sequence: TGTGCCAGCAGCTTATTCGAGGACACCGGGGAGCTGTTTTTT. Its translation: CASSLFEDTGELFF. The full variable domain, in which reference TRBV7-3 and TRBJ2-2 provide the parts outside the CDR3, is GAGVSQTPSNKVTEKGKYVELRCDPISGHTALYWYRQSLGQGPEFLIYFQGTGAADDSGLPNDRFFAVRPEGSVSTLKIQRTERGDSAVYLCASSLFEDTGELFFGEGSRLTVL.

This clonotype was observed a few times. The chain recombines TRBV7-8 with TRBJ2-3, with a weak D call TRBD1 (5 bases). The CDR3 covers 15 residues. CDR1 and CDR2 from the germline V gene are SGHVS and FQNEAQ. The V end lost 6 bases, the J end lost 4 bases, and 17 bases lay between the germline ends. The CDR3: CASSKTTRVADTQYF. The CDR3 region has the DNA TGTGCCAGCAGTAAAACGACCAGGGTTGCAGATACGCAGTATTTT.

A few counts support this clonotype. This sequence joins TRBV6-6 and TRBJ2-1; TRBD2 is a possible D gene (5 bases). The CDR3 runs to 14 residues. Germline V gene data show CDR1 as MNHNY and CDR2 as SVGAGI (reference sequence). V lost 7 bases to trimming and J lost 8 bases, with 18 bases between them. CDR3 sequence (DNA): TGTGCCAGCACTCTAGGAGGTCCCTTAGATGAGCAGTTCTTC. It specifies CASTLGGPLDEQFF.

The chain has TRBV5-1 and TRBJ2-7; 12 bases are shared with TRBD1. The CDR3 is made up of 14 amino acids. V shed 4 bases and J 6 bases; nucleotides not matched to a gene: 5. Germline lookup yields CDR1 SGHRS and CDR2 YFSETQ. The DNA for the CDR3 is TGCGCCAGCAGCCCGGGACAGGGGGCTCTCGAGCAGTACTTC. Translation: CASSPGQGALEQYF. The complete variable domain, with remaining parts taken from reference TRBV5-1 and TRBJ2-7, reads KAGVTQTPRYLIKTRGQQVTLSCSPISGHRSVSWYQQTPGQGLQFLFEYFSETQRNKGNFPGRFSGRQFSNSRSEMNVSTLELGDSALYLCASSPGQGALEQYFGPGTRLTVT.

This clonotype has a count of ten or more. The chain carries TRBV29-1 and TRBJ2-5; D is uncertain. The CDR3 runs to 16 residues. Trimming pared 0 bases from V and 0 bases from J, leaving 14 bases between. Germline-derived CDR1 and CDR2 are SQVTM and ANQGSEA. The CDR3 protein is CSVEELGHKYQETQYF. CDR3 bases: TGCAGCGTTGAAGAATTAGGGCACAAGTACCAAGAGACCCAGTACTTC.

This clonotype was observed a few times. One junction end does not reproduce the germline sequence, and a read error may be involved. J is TRBJ2-1 and V is TRBV6-2 or TRBV6-3, with 8 bases lining up with TRBD2. The CDR3 has 13 residues. Germline assignment: CDR1 MNHEY and CDR2 SVGEGT. Written as DNA, the CDR3 is TGTGCCAGCAGTGACTCCCCCCGGGGGGGGCAGTTCTTC. Residues: CASSDSPRGGQFF.

This clonotype was counted only a few times. The J gene is TRBJ2-3, the V gene TRBV6-2 or TRBV6-3; D possibly corresponds to TRBD1 (6 bases). V was shortened by 5 bases and J by 2 bases, with 14 bases between the two germline ends. The germline V gene has CDR1 MNHEY and CDR2 SVGEGT. The CDR3 runs 15 residues. This chain's CDR3 is CASSLSRTDTDTQYF. CDR3 coding DNA: TGTGCCAGCAGTCTTAGTAGGACAGACACAGATACGCAGTATTTT.

This chain joins TRBV6-2 or TRBV6-3 and TRBJ2-3; TRBD2 might be the D (6 bases). Trimming shortened V by 9 bases and J by 0 bases, and 13 bases separated the two germline ends. The CDR3 runs 14 residues. Germline CDR1 is MNHEY and CDR2 is SVGEGT. The CDR3 loop reads CASKRGVSTDTQYF. The CDR3 DNA follows: TGTGCCAGTAAACGCGGGGTTAGCACAGATACGCAGTATTTT.

A few counts support this clonotype. J is TRBJ2-7 and V is TRBV6-1, with D perhaps assigned TRBD1 or TRBD2 (7 bases each). Trimming took off 10 bases at V and 11 bases at J, with 21 bases between the two ends. This CDR3 spans 12 amino acids. CDR1 is MNHNS, CDR2 SASEGT, per germline. The CDR3 spells CATRAGARGKYF. For the CDR3, the DNA is TGTGCCACACGGGCGGGAGCCAGGGGGAAGTACTTC.

This clonotype was seen only a few times. The CDR3 protein is CASSFFGGAETQYF. For the CDR3, the DNA is TGTGCCAGCAGCTTTTTCGGCGGGGCAGAGACCCAGTACTTC. The rearrangement uses TRBV7-3 and TRBJ2-5; TRBD2 might be the D (6 bases). V was trimmed by 3 bases and J by 4 bases, leaving 12 bases between them. The CDR3 totals 14 residues. Germline V gene data show CDR1 as SGHTA and CDR2 as FQGTGA.

The chain links TRBV19 to TRBJ1-5, with D perhaps TRBD1 (6 bases). With 3 bases removed from V and 7 bases from J, the gap between germline ends came to 10 bases. CDR3 length: 13 residues. Germline V gene sequence: CDR1 LNHDA, CDR2 SQIVND (reference sequence). The CDR3 nucleotides read TGTGCCAGTAGTATGGAGGGGGGGCAGCCCCAGCATTTT. It codes for CASSMEGGQPQHF.

This clonotype was seen ten or more times. V is TRBV6-1 and J is TRBJ2-1; 7 bases line up with TRBD1. Germline values: CDR1 MNHNS, CDR2 SASEGT. The CDR3 is 15 amino acids. Trimming at V came to 4 bases and at J to 7 bases, leaving 10 bases not matched to a gene. The DNA of the CDR3 is TGTGCCAGCAGTGGTACAGGGGCGGATTGGAATGAGCAGTTCTTC. This gives the protein CASSGTGADWNEQFF.

This clonotype was detected only once. The chain joins TRBV28 to TRBJ2-7; 8 bases are shared with TRBD2. J was trimmed by 5 bases and V by 7 bases; bases with no gene match: 7. Germline V gene data show CDR1 as MDHEN and CDR2 as SYDVKM. This CDR3 has 13 amino acids. The CDR3 region is CASKALAGNEQYF. CDR3 nucleotide sequence: TGTGCCAGCAAAGCCCTAGCGGGTAACGAGCAGTACTTC.

Only a few counts were recorded for this clonotype. The CDR3 loop reads CALTLVIGTGELFF. DNA for the CDR3: TGTGCCTTAACCCTAGTAATTGGCACCGGGGAGCTGTTTTTT. The chain is built from TRBV6-1 and TRBJ2-2, with D unclear. The CDR3 has 14 amino acids. V gave up 11 bases and J gave up 4 bases, with 17 bases separating them. The germline V gene has CDR1 MNHNS and CDR2 SASEGT.

The chain is built from TRBV28 and TRBJ2-1, with TRBD1 matching over 7 bases. The ends lost 4 bases at V and 8 bases at J; junction bases unmatched: 8. The CDR3 loop spans 14 amino acids. Germline CDR1 MDHEN, CDR2 SYDVKM. The CDR3 nucleotides are TGTGCCAGCAGTTCCGACAGGGAAGGTGATGAGCAGTTCTTC. Protein sequence: CASSSDREGDEQFF.

The table lists this clonotype with a few counts. CDR3 bases: TGTGCCAGCAGACGCCTACAGGGGACGGCCTACGAGCAGTACTTC. Its protein product is CASRRLQGTAYEQYF. The genes are TRBV28 and TRBJ2-7; 7 bases align to TRBD1. There are 15 residues in the CDR3. The junction had 10 bases not matched to a gene; V was cut back by 6 bases and J by 2 bases. Germline V gene sequence: CDR1 MDHEN, CDR2 SYDVKM.

This clonotype showed up many times. The J gene is TRBJ2-2, the V gene TRBV7-8; 8 bases align to TRBD1. CDR1 SGHVS and CDR2 FQNEAQ come from the germline V gene. The V gene end was trimmed by 5 bases and the J gene end by 4 bases; junction bases not matched to a gene: 6. The CDR3 contains 15 residues. The CDR3 nucleotides read TGTGCCAGCAGCGCGGACAGGGTCGGCACCGGGGAGCTGTTTTTT. Its protein is CASSADRVGTGELFF.

The chain recombines TRBV6-2 or TRBV6-3 with TRBJ2-7; D may be TRBD1 (6 bases). V lost 1 base and J lost 4, with 20 bases in between. CDR3 length: 17 amino acids. Germline V gene data show CDR1 as MNHEY and CDR2 as SVGEGT. The DNA for the CDR3 is TGTGCCAGCAGTTACTATCCCGGCTTTGGGGGCTCGTACGAGCAGTACTTC. Its translation is CASSYYPGFGGSYEQYF.

Judged by abundance, this clonotype is medium-sized (0.01 to 0.1%). DNA for the CDR3: TGTGCCAGCAGCTTGCACAGAGTAACGAACACAGATACGCAGTATTTT. Its protein product is CASSLHRVTNTDTQYF. This chain connects TRBV7-3 to TRBJ2-3; D gene unclear. The CDR3 is 16 residues long. The V gene lost 3 bases and the J gene lost 2 bases, with 15 bases spanning the gap. Germline CDR1 SGHTA, CDR2 FQGTGA. Full variable domain (rest looked up from reference TRBV7-3 and TRBJ2-3): GAGVSQTPSNKVTEKGKYVELRCDPISGHTALYWYRQSLGQGPEFLIYFQGTGAADDSGLPNDRFFAVRPEGSVSTLKIQRTERGDSAVYLCASSLHRVTNTDTQYFGPGTRLTVL.

This clonotype has a handful of counts. CDR3 coding DNA: TGTGCCAGCAGTCCACTTGCGTATAAGGGCGAGCAGTTCTTC. This translates into CASSPLAYKGEQFF. This chain links TRBV28 with TRBJ2-1; D uncertain. The germline V gene encodes CDR1 MDHEN and CDR2 SYDVKM. Trimming cost V 5 bases and J 10 bases, with 18 bases left between them. This CDR3 spans 14 amino acids.